This TCR beta chain was sequenced for a study of blood T cell repertoires in COVID-19. The overall study: Donors in the United States, Italy and Spain gave samples during acute or convalescent COVID-19.

Per the original methods: Reference gene primer amplification gave nucleated cell count estimates. Generated by immunoSEQ multiplex PCR, the TCRdb table keeps only in-frame clones and is missing some. The V and J calls and clone size were taken over from that table, and D and trimming were inferred from the DNA. This sample carries tens of thousands of clones, roughly four fifths of them seen once, and the ten largest clones take about 28%. CDR1 and CDR2 (germline): ENHRY, SYGVKD. The ends were cut back, 7 bases at V and 0 bases at J, with 9 bases in the middle. CDR3 length equals 13 residues. Sequencing used peripheral blood. The source is an elderly woman with acute or convalescent COVID-19. The V gene is TRBV10-3, the J gene TRBJ1-1, with D hard to call. The CDR3 sequence is CAITKTMNTEAFF. The CDR3 DNA reads TGTGCCATCACTAAGACAATGAACACTGAAGCTTTCTTT.